These 7 T cell receptor beta chains came from one sample sequenced in a study of T cells in Graves' hyperthyroidism and ophthalmopathy. Amplified TCR beta CDR3 regions came from RNA transcripts. RT-PCR in the first round (using the HTBI primer set) targeted the TCR CDR3. MiXCR, applied by TCRdb to the multiplex PCR reads, yields one record per CDR3 protein. The sample yields nearly 750,000 distinct CDR3 sequences, about 35% seen once. The sequenced material came from blood. The receptor set was obtained from a woman aged 40 to 50 with Graves' hyperthyroidism.

The V gene is TRBV7-3, the J gene TRBJ2-2; D call uncertain. Between the trimmed V and J ends, which lost 4 bases and 7 bases, there was a span of 10 bases. The germline gives CDR1 SGHTA, CDR2 FQGTGA. The CDR3 length is 13 residues. DNA for the CDR3: TGTGCCAGCAGCTCCCAGACCAACGGGGAGCTGTTTTTT. It translates to CASSSQTNGELFF.

This clonotype was observed many times. The rearrangement uses TRBV4-1 and TRBJ2-7; D remains ambiguous. This CDR3 has 13 amino acids. The ends were cut back, 1 base at V and 2 bases at J, with 6 bases in the middle. Per the germline V gene, CDR1 is MGHRA and CDR2 is YSYEKL. The CDR3 reads CASSQGPAYEQYF. The CDR3 nucleotides read TGCGCCAGCAGCCAAGGACCGGCCTACGAGCAGTACTTC.

Concerning this clonotype: A single base separates this from a much larger clone, so it may be a read error. This rearrangement joins TRBV20-1 to TRBJ2-7; no clear D gene. V gave up 6 bases and J gave up 2 bases, with 14 bases separating them. CDR1 DFQATT and CDR2 SNEGSKA come from the germline V gene (reference sequence). CDR3 length: 13 residues. The CDR3: CSAQPSPAYEQYF. Written as DNA, the CDR3 is TGCAGTGCCCAACCTAGTCCAGCCTACGAGCAGTACTTC.

This chain connects TRBV7-2 to TRBJ2-4, with a tentative D call TRBD1 (6 bases). This CDR3 comprises 13 residues. Trimming pared 5 bases from V and 7 bases from J, leaving 12 bases between. CDR1 and CDR2 (germline): SGHTA, FQGNSA. CDR3 DNA sequence: TGTGCCAGCAGCACGGGGACATCCAACATTCAGTACTTC. Protein sequence: CASSTGTSNIQYF.

This rearrangement joins TRBV19 to TRBJ2-7; a possible D gene is TRBD2 (5 bases). The CDR3 loop spans 14 amino acids. Trimming pared 0 bases from V and 6 bases from J, leaving 12 bases between. CDR1 and CDR2 from the germline V gene are LNHDA and SQIVND (reference sequence). CDR3 loop: CASSIEPGRAEQYF. CDR3 nucleotides: TGTGCCAGTAGTATAGAGCCGGGAAGGGCCGAGCAGTACTTC.

In this sample, this clonotype turned up once. The chain links TRBV19 to TRBJ1-2; D not resolved. V was trimmed by 1 base and J by 8 bases, leaving 11 bases between them. The CDR3 is made up of 13 amino acids. CDR1 and CDR2 (germline): LNHDA, SQIVND (reference sequence). Here the CDR3 reads CASSIVGGYGYTF. The DNA of the CDR3 is TGTGCCAGTAGTATAGTTGGAGGGTACGGCTACACCTTC.

This clonotype was seen only a few times. The chain uses TRBV6-6 and TRBJ2-5, with a weak D call TRBD1 (5 bases). V was shortened by 0 bases and J by 3 bases, with 11 bases between the two germline ends. The CDR3 consists of 15 residues. Looked up from germline, CDR1 is MNHNY and CDR2 is SVGAGI (reference sequence). In nucleotides, the CDR3 is TGTGCCAGCAGTTACTCAGGACAAGGGAAAGAGACCCAGTACTTC. Encoded protein: CASSYSGQGKETQYF.